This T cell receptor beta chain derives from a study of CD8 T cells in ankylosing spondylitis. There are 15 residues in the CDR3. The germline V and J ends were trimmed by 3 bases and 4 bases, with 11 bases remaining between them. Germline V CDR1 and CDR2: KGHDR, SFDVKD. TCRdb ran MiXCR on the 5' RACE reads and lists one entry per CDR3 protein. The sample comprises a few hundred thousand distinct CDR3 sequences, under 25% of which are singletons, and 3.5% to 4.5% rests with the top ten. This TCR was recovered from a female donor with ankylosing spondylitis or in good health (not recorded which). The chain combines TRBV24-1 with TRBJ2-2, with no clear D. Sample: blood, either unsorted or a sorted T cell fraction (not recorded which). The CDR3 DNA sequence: TGTGCCACCAGTGATCCCCGGTCAGTCACCGGGGAGCTGTTTTTT. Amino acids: CATSDPRSVTGELFF.